These 17 T cell receptor beta chains came from one sample sequenced in a study of vaccination and CD4 T cells after COVID-19. The antigens for these receptors are not known. With the Oncomine TCR Beta short-read assay, DNA from cultured CD4+ T cells was sequenced. The genomic DNA was obtained from cultured CD4+ T cells by extraction with the QIAamp micro DNA kit. Using its own MiXCR run on the PCR reads, TCRdb lists one record per CDR3 protein. Found here are about 9,700 distinct CDR3 sequences, under 50% of them singletons; the top ten hold under 15%. Treatment specified: roughly nine-day PBMC culture with coronavirus spike peptide pools or control peptides (ViraFEST assay). Pre-COVID-19 pandemic sampling (2011-2018) yielded the unexposed donor's CD4+ T cells. The sequenced sample was CD4+ T cells from blood, cultured in vitro. These receptors originate from a human donor in good health.

The chain is built from TRBV11-2 and TRBJ2-1; TRBD2 agrees at 12 bases. The J segment lost 10 bases and the V segment lost 0 bases, leaving 7 bases of the junction unmatched. This CDR3 comprises 16 residues. Germline-derived CDR1 and CDR2 are SGHAT and FQNNGV. DNA for the CDR3: TGTGCCAGCAGCTTAGATCCCGGACTAGCGGGGACGGAGCAGTTCTTC. As protein: CASSLDPGLAGTEQFF.

The J gene is TRBJ2-3, the V gene TRBV20-1; D is unresolved. The CDR3 covers 14 residues. In germline, CDR1 is DFQATT, CDR2 SNEGSKA (reference sequence). Trimming pared 6 bases from V and 1 base from J, leaving 14 bases between. CDR3 sequence: CSARIPPGTDTQYF. The CDR3 DNA reads TGCAGTGCCCGGATCCCCCCGGGCACAGATACGCAGTATTTT.

The CDR3 reads CASGKSTGELFF. Here the CDR3 DNA reads TGTGCCAGCGGGAAAAGCACCGGGGAGCTGTTTTTT. The chain employs TRBV9 and TRBJ2-2, with unresolved D. The V gene's germline CDR1 is SGDLS and CDR2 YYNGEE. Between the trimmed V and J ends, which lost 7 bases and 4 bases, there was a span of 8 bases. The CDR3 has 12 residues.

The chain couples TRBV7-9 to TRBJ2-1; D is tentatively TRBD1 or TRBD2 (5 bases each). The V gene's germline CDR1 is SEHNR and CDR2 FQNEAQ (reference sequence). The CDR3 sequence is 15 residues long. V was shortened by 2 bases and J by 5 bases, with 13 bases between the two germline ends. The CDR3 region is CASSLWPGRHNEQFF. CDR3 sequence (DNA): TGTGCCAGCAGCTTATGGCCAGGGAGACACAATGAGCAGTTCTTC.

The chain joins TRBV7-2 to TRBJ1-2; D perhaps matches TRBD1 (6 bases). The V end was cut by 3 bases, the J end by 4 bases, with 12 bases between. The germline CDR1 and CDR2 sequences are SGHTA and FQGNSA. The CDR3 spans 14 residues. This chain's CDR3 is CASSLDSVTYGYTF. The CDR3, as DNA: TGTGCCAGCAGCTTGGACAGCGTTACCTATGGCTACACCTTC.

CDR3: CASSPRGRDYGYTF. The CDR3 DNA sequence: TGTGCCAGCAGCCCTCGGGGCAGGGACTATGGCTACACCTTC. J is TRBJ1-2 and V is TRBV3-1; D may be TRBD1 (5 bases). Germline V gene data show CDR1 as LGHDT and CDR2 as YNNKEL (reference sequence). The CDR3 spans 14 residues. V was shortened by 4 bases and J by 3 bases, with 12 bases between the two germline ends. The whole variable domain, filled in from reference TRBV3-1 and TRBJ1-2, reads DTAVSQTPKYLVTQMGNDKSIKCEQNLGHDTMYWYKQDSKKFLKIMFSYNNKELIINETVPNRFSPKSPDKAHLNLHINSLELGDSAVYFCASSPRGRDYGYTFGSGTRLTVV.

This clonotype was observed a few times. The rearrangement uses TRBV7-9 and TRBJ1-3; the D is unclear. V was cut by 5 bases and J by 8 bases, with 13 bases left in between. This CDR3 contains 13 residues. Germline V CDR1 and CDR2: SEHNR, FQNEAQ (reference sequence). The CDR3 is CASSLGQRDTIYF. CDR3 coding DNA: TGTGCCAGCAGCCTCGGCCAGCGAGACACCATATATTTT.

The V gene is TRBV11-2, the J gene TRBJ2-5; TRBD1 aligns across 7 bases. Germline CDR1 SGHAT, CDR2 FQNNGV. The CDR3 covers 14 residues. V lost 4 bases to trimming and J lost 7 bases; unmatched junction nucleotides: 9. CDR3 loop: CASSYGTVGGTQYF. The CDR3 nucleotides read TGTGCCAGCAGCTATGGGACAGTTGGGGGGACCCAGTACTTC.

The rearrangement uses TRBV7-8 and TRBJ2-7; D remains ambiguous. The V end was cut by 5 bases, the J end by 4 bases, with 18 bases between. Germline lookup yields CDR1 SGHVS and CDR2 FQNEAQ. This CDR3 region has 15 residues. In nucleotides, the CDR3 is TGTGCCAGCAGCCCCGCCGTGGGCTCACGATACGAGCAGTACTTC. Encoded protein: CASSPAVGSRYEQYF.

This clonotype was found a few times. The chain joins TRBV20-1 to TRBJ1-5; the D gene is possibly TRBD1 (6 bases). CDR3 length: 15 residues. Germline CDR1 and CDR2: DFQATT and SNEGSKA (reference sequence). V was trimmed by 2 bases and J by 2 bases, leaving 13 bases between them. CDR3 DNA: TGCAGTGCTAGACACAGGGTAATGGGCAATCAGCCCCAGCATTTT. Translating gives CSARHRVMGNQPQHF.

DNA for the CDR3: TGTGCCAGCAGGGCGGGACAGGGGAATGAGCAGTTCTTC. Amino acid sequence: CASRAGQGNEQFF. The gene calls are TRBV7-9 and TRBJ2-1; 10 bases are shared with TRBD1. Per the germline V gene, CDR1 is SEHNR and CDR2 is FQNEAQ (reference sequence). CDR3 size: 13 residues. V was pared by 6 bases and J by 7 bases, with 3 bases of the junction left unmatched.

The rearrangement joins TRBV19 to TRBJ1-5, with TRBD1 identical over 10 bases. The CDR3 covers 15 residues. Germline V gene data show CDR1 as LNHDA and CDR2 as SQIVND (reference sequence). Trimming took 6 bases from V and 7 from J; bases not matched to a gene: 9. The chain's CDR3 is CASSTRQGAGQPQHF. CDR3 nucleotides: TGTGCCAGTAGCACCCGACAGGGGGCTGGGCAGCCCCAGCATTTT. Variable domain in full (rest from reference TRBV19 and TRBJ1-5): DGGITQSPKYLFRKEGQNVTLSCEQNLNHDAMYWYRQDPGQGLRLIYYSQIVNDFQKGDIAEGYSVSREKKESFPLTVTSAQKNPTAFYLCASSTRQGAGQPQHFGDGTRLSIL.

This chain links TRBV6-2 or TRBV6-3 with TRBJ2-5; D is possibly TRBD2 (5 bases). CDR1 MNHEY and CDR2 SVGEGT come from the germline V gene. CDR3 size: 14 residues. Trimming stripped 0 bases from V and 5 bases from J, with 10 bases between. The chain's CDR3 is CASSYSAGTETQYF. The CDR3 DNA is TGTGCCAGCAGTTACTCCGCGGGTACGGAGACCCAGTACTTC.

On this clonotype itself: Relative to the germline gene, one junction end is altered; a read error may explain this. The chain links TRBV15 to TRBJ1-5; D remains ambiguous. The CDR3 consists of 15 residues. Germline CDR1 is LNHNV and CDR2 is YYDKDF (reference sequence). The CDR3 spells CATSREDFGNQPQHF. The CDR3 DNA follows: TGTGCCACCAGCCGAGAGGACTTCGGCAATCAGCCCCAGCATTTT.

The chain carries TRBV4-3 and TRBJ2-6; D is ambiguous. V shed 1 base and J shed 0 bases, with 7 bases lying between them. The CDR3 is 16 amino acids. CDR1 and CDR2 (germline): LGHNA, YSLEER. CDR3 nucleotide sequence: TGCGCCAGCAGCCAAGGGGAATACTCTGGGGCCAACGTCCTGACTTTC. This encodes CASSQGEYSGANVLTF.

The J gene is TRBJ1-2, the V gene TRBV5-1, with D unclear. Trimming stripped 4 bases from V and 8 bases from J, with 15 bases between. Germline assignment: CDR1 SGHRS and CDR2 YFSETQ. This CDR3 comprises 13 residues. This chain's CDR3 is CASSLRTEGGYTF. In DNA, the CDR3 is TGCGCCAGCAGCCTCAGAACAGAGGGAGGCTACACCTTC. Using reference TRBV5-1 and TRBJ1-2 for the parts outside the CDR3, the full variable domain is KAGVTQTPRYLIKTRGQQVTLSCSPISGHRSVSWYQQTPGQGLQFLFEYFSETQRNKGNFPGRFSGRQFSNSRSEMNVSTLELGDSALYLCASSLRTEGGYTFGSGTRLTVV.

This chain joins TRBV28 and TRBJ1-4; TRBD1 agrees at 10 bases. J lost 8 bases, V lost 1 base, and 4 bases had no gene match. The CDR3 spans 15 residues. Germline CDR1 is MDHEN and CDR2 is SYDVKM. For the CDR3, the DNA is TGTGCCAGCAGTTTATCCCGGGACAGGGGCGAAAAACTGTTTTTT. Its protein is CASSLSRDRGEKLFF.